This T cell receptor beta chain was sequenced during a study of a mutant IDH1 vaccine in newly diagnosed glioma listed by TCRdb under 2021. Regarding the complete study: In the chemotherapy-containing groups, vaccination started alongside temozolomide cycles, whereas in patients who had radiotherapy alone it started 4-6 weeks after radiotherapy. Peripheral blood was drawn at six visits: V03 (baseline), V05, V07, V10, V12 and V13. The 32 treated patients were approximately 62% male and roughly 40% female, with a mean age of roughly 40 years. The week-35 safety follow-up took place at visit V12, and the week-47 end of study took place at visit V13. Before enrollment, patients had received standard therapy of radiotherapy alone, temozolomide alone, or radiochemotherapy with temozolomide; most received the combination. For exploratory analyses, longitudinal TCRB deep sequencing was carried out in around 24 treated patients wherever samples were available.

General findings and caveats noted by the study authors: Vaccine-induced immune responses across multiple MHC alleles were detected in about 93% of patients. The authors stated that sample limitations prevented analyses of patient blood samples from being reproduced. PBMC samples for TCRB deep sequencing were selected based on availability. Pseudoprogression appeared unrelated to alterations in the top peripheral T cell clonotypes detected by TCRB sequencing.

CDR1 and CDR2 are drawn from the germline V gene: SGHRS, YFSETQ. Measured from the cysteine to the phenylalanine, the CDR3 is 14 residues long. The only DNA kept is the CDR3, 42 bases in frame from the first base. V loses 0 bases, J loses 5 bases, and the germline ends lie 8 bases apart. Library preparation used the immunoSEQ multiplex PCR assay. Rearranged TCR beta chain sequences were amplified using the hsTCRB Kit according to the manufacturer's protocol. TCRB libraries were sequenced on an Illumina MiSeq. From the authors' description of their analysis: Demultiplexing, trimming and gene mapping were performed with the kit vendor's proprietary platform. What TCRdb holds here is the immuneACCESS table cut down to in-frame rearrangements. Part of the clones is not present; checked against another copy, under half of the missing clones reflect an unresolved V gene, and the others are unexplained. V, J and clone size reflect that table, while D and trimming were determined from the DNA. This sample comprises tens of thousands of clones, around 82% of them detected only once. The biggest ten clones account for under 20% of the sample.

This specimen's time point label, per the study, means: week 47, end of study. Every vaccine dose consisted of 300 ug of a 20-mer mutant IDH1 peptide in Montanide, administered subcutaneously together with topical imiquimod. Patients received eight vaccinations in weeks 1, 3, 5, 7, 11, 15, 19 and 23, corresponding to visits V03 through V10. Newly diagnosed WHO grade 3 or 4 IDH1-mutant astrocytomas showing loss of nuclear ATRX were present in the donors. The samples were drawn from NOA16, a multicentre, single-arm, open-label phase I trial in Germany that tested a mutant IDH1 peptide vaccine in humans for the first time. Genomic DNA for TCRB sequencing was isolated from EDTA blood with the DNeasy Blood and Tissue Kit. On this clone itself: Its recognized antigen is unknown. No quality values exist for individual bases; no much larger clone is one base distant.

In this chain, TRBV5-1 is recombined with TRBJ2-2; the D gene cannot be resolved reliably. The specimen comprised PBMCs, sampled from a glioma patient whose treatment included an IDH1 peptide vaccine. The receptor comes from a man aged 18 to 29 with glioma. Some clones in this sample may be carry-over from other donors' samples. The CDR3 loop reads CASSLARLTGELFF. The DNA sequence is TGCGCCAGCAGCTTGGCCCGGCTTACCGGGGAGCTGTTTTTT.